These 27 T cell receptor delta chains originate from one sample sequenced in a study of DNA immune sequencing with unique molecular identifiers. Primers for all 8 TRDV and 4 TRDJ genes amplified genomic DNA in 32-plex. Adapter PCR followed around 3 barcoding PCR cycles that attached a 12-nucleotide UMI. TCRdb re-processed the multiplex PCR reads using CATT. The table lists several thousand delta-chain clones, 10% to 15% of them singletons. The sample comprised gamma-delta T cells enriched from blood buffy coat, or unenriched PBMCs (not recorded which). All receptors come from a human donor in good health.

This clone was counted only a few times. J is TRDJ1 and V is TRDV1; TRDD3 matches at 8 bases. CDR3 length: 21 residues. Germline V CDR1 and CDR2: TSWWSYY, QGS. The V gene end was trimmed by 3 bases and the J gene end by 0 bases; junction bases not matched to a gene: 21. Here the CDR3 reads CALGDSGLPLYWGSYTDKLIF. The CDR3 bases are TGTGCTCTTGGGGACTCAGGCCTTCCCCTCTACTGGGGGTCGTACACCGATAAACTCATCTTT.

A remark on this clone: A read error is the likely source, as a far larger clone sits one nucleotide away. Other DNA sequences within the sample encode an identical CDR3. The rearrangement links TRDV2 to TRDJ1, with a tentative D call TRDD3 (5 bases). The V end was cut by 1 base, the J end by 0 bases, with 17 bases between. CDR1 is GEAIGNYY and CDR2 is EKD in the germline V gene. There are 17 residues in the CDR3. The CDR3 coding sequence is TGTGCCTGTGACACTCTGGGTGATGGAAAGTACACCGATAAACTCATCTTT. Translating gives CACDTLGDGKYTDKLIF.

This clone came up a few times. The TCRdb record carries a much larger clone's protein, which differs from this DNA's translation at residue 11; a read error is the likely cause, and the protein listed here is the DNA translation. The V gene is TRDV2, the J gene TRDJ3, with 13 bases lining up with TRDD3. TCRdb gives no J gene; it was assigned here by matching the DNA to germline. CDR1 and CDR2 from the germline V gene are GEAIGNYY and EKD. This CDR3 region has 20 residues. V shed 2 bases and J 0 bases; nucleotides not matched to a gene: 6. The CDR3 here is CACDKVLGDTSSWDTRQMFF. The CDR3, as DNA: TGTGCCTGTGACAAAGTACTGGGGGATACGAGCTCCTGGGACACCCGACAGATGTTTTTC.

This clone has just a few counts. This DNA's translation differs at residue 5 from TCRdb's protein, which comes from a much larger clone; a read error is likely, and the protein shown is translated from the DNA. The genes are TRDV2 and TRDJ3; TRDD3 matches at 13 bases. Germline values: CDR1 GEAIGNYY, CDR2 EKD. V shed 3 bases, J shed 0 bases, and the junction held 7 bases outside the gene matches. The CDR3 consists of 20 residues. This chain's CDR3 is CACDFVLGDTGSWDTRQMFF. CDR3 coding DNA: TGTGCCTGTGACTTCGTACTGGGGGATACGGGCTCCTGGGACACCCGACAGATGTTTTTC.

Only a few counts were recorded for this clone. A read error likely explains this, since a far larger clone differs by one base. Other DNA sequences in this sample translate to the same CDR3. This chain uses TRDV2 with TRDJ1; TRDD3 is a possible D gene (6 bases). Germline V gene data show CDR1 as GEAIGNYY and CDR2 as EKD. The CDR3 contains 14 residues. Here the CDR3 DNA reads TGTGCCTGCGACAAAGTGGGGGACACCGATAAACTCATCTTT. This encodes CACDKVGDTDKLIF.

The rearrangement joins TRDV1 to TRDJ1, with 9 positions matching TRDD2. TCRdb gives no J gene; it was assigned here by matching the DNA to germline. The germline gives CDR1 TSWWSYY, CDR2 QGS. The CDR3 has 23 amino acids. The trim removed 0 bases at V and 7 bases at J, leaving 30 bases unmatched. Here the CDR3 DNA reads TGTGCTCTTGGGGAACTCGGCCTTCCTACGTTCGGGGCCTCGGACGGGGGTCGGTTTAAACTCATCTTT. It is translated as CALGELGLPTFGASDGGRFKLIF.

The sample holds a few counts of this clone. The translation of this DNA and the TCRdb protein of a much larger clone differ at residue 12, probably owing to a read error; the protein shown here is translated from the DNA. The CDR3: CACDTIRRTGGHELAKLIF. The CDR3 DNA reads as TGTGCCTGTGACACGATCCGGCGTACTGGGGGACACGAACTGGCTAAACTCATCTTT. The genes are TRDV2 and TRDJ1, with 9 bases matching TRDD3. The CDR3 runs 19 residues. Trimming removed 1 base from V and 7 bases from J; junction bases left unmatched: 21. Germline V lookup: CDR1 GEAIGNYY, CDR2 EKD.

Turning to this clone: This DNA's translation and the protein TCRdb lists, from a much larger clone, do not match at residue 4, likely due to a read error; the protein shown is translated from the DNA. The chain uses TRDV2 and TRDJ1; 11 bases line up with TRDD3. This CDR3 spans 15 amino acids. CDR1 GEAIGNYY and CDR2 EKD come from the germline V gene. Trimming removed 6 bases from V and 4 bases from J; junction bases left unmatched: 9. This CDR3 reads CACNLLGDRGDKLIF. CDR3 bases: TGTGCCTGTAACCTACTGGGGGATAGGGGCGATAAACTCATCTTT.

Of note for this clone: A far larger clone is one base from this, pointing to a likely read error. Other DNA sequences within the sample encode an identical CDR3. V gene TRDV2 combines with J gene TRDJ1, with D unclear. The CDR3 contains 14 residues. Germline assignment: CDR1 GEAIGNYY and CDR2 EKD. V shed 0 bases and J shed 0 bases, with 7 bases lying between them. CDR3 amino acids: CACDTVGNTDKLIF. CDR3 nucleotide sequence: TGTGCCTGTGACACCGTAGGGAACACCGATAAACTCATCTTT.

On this clone itself: Given a much more abundant clone one base away, this may be a read error. The J gene is TRDJ1, the V gene TRDV1; 12 bases align to TRDD3. The J gene, not given by TCRdb, was assigned here from a germline match of the nucleotide sequence. V dropped 1 base and J dropped 7; count of bases not matched to a gene: 25. From germline, CDR1 is TSWWSYY and CDR2 QGS. The CDR3 is made up of 22 amino acids. CDR3 nucleotides: TGTGCTCTTGGGGAACCCCCACCCCACCGTACTGGGGGATACACGTCCTATTCTAAACTCATCTTT. Its protein product is CALGEPPPHRTGGYTSYSKLIF.

This clone is labeled medium-sized. This chain joins TRDV2 and TRDJ1, with TRDD3 identical over 12 bases. The V gene end was trimmed by 1 base and the J gene end by 3 bases; junction bases not matched to a gene: 8. This CDR3 is built from 17 residues. Germline V gene lookup returns CDR1 GEAIGNYY and CDR2 EKD. CDR3 DNA: TGTGCCTGTGACACTATTCTGGGGGATACGAGCGCCGATAAACTCATCTTT. Translated: CACDTILGDTSADKLIF.

This clone was observed many times. This chain links TRDV2 with TRDJ3; 10 bases are shared with TRDD3. The CDR3 consists of 21 residues. The germline V gene encodes CDR1 GEAIGNYY and CDR2 EKD. The J segment lost 2 bases and the V segment lost 3 bases, leaving 15 bases of the junction unmatched. The CDR3 region has the DNA TGTGCCTGTGACCCCACTCCAGTACTGGGGGATCACCCCTGGGACACCCGACAGATGTTTTTC. This sequence encodes CACDPTPVLGDHPWDTRQMFF.

There are a few counts of this clone. TCRdb attributes to this sequence the protein of a much larger clone, which differs from the DNA translation at residue 2; a read error is likely, and the protein displayed is translated from the DNA. This rearrangement joins TRDV2 to TRDJ1, with 8 bases aligning to TRDD3. CDR3 size: 15 residues. The germline gives CDR1 GEAIGNYY, CDR2 EKD. The CDR3 DNA is TGTTCCTGTCAGAACCTGGGGGAGGACACCGATAAACTCATCTTT. This gives the protein CSCQNLGEDTDKLIF.

As for this clone: For this DNA, TCRdb reports the protein of a much larger clone, which diverges at residue 14, most likely from a read error; the protein presented here is translated directly from the DNA. The J gene is TRDJ3, the V gene TRDV2; TRDD3 might be the D (5 bases). Germline loops: CDR1 GEAIGNYY, CDR2 EKD. This CDR3 contains 19 residues. In DNA, the CDR3 is TGTGCCTGTGACACGGGGGGGCTACGGAGCTCCTGGGACTCCCGACAGATGTTTTTC. Translated: CACDTGGLRSSWDSRQMFF.

A remark on this clone: TCRdb lists the protein of a much larger clone for this DNA, which differs at residue 3, so this is likely a read error; the protein given here is translated from the DNA itself. This sample also contains other DNA sequences that code for the same CDR3. The V gene is TRDV2, the J gene TRDJ1; the D gene is possibly TRDD3 (6 bases). Germline loops: CDR1 GEAIGNYY, CDR2 EKD. There are 15 residues in the CDR3. CDR3 coding DNA: TGTGCCAGTGACCTGCTGGGGACAGACACCGATAAACTCATCTTT. Protein: CASDLLGTDTDKLIF.

This clone was seen ten or more times. The chain employs TRDV1 and TRDJ1, with 13 nucleotides matching TRDD3. Here the J gene came from matching the DNA to germline, since TCRdb omits it. In germline, CDR1 is TSWWSYY, CDR2 QGS. CDR3 length: 24 residues. Trimming removed 5 bases from V and 0 bases from J; junction bases left unmatched: 27. CDR3 loop: CALGRKRGFCASHWGIRDTDKLIF. The CDR3 nucleotides are TGTGCTCTTGGGAGGAAGCGGGGATTCTGCGCCTCCCACTGGGGGATACGCGACACCGATAAACTCATCTTT.

Regarding this clone: A read error likely explains this, since a far larger clone differs by one base. The same CDR3 is also encoded by other DNA sequences in this sample. This chain uses TRDV2 with TRDJ1, with unresolved D. CDR3 length equals 15 residues. V gave up 3 bases and J gave up 0 bases, with 13 bases separating them. Germline-derived CDR1 and CDR2 are GEAIGNYY and EKD. CDR3 protein: CACDGVGANTDKLIF. CDR3 in DNA: TGTGCCTGTGACGGCGTAGGTGCAAACACCGATAAACTCATCTTT.

Concerning this clone itself: This DNA's translation differs at residue 3 from TCRdb's protein, which comes from a much larger clone; a read error is likely, and the protein shown is translated from the DNA. The gene calls are TRDV2 and TRDJ3; 13 bases match TRDD3. The CDR3 covers 20 residues. CDR1 GEAIGNYY and CDR2 EKD come from the germline V gene. CDR3: CARDTVLLGDTNWDTRQMFF. The CDR3 DNA follows: TGTGCCCGTGACACCGTACTACTGGGGGATACGAACTGGGACACCCGACAGATGTTTTTC.

By its share, this clone is medium-sized. The chain links TRDV2 to TRDJ1, with D perhaps TRDD3 (5 bases). The CDR3 extends over 17 amino acids. Deletions cut 1 base from V and 1 base from J, with 18 bases between. In germline, CDR1 is GEAIGNYY, CDR2 EKD. The CDR3 nucleotides read TGTGCCTGTGACACGGTTGCGATACTACAGGTCACCGATAAACTCATCTTT. Residues: CACDTVAILQVTDKLIF.

A few counts support this clone. TCRdb lists the protein of a much larger clone for this DNA, which differs at residue 4, so this is likely a read error; the protein given here is translated from the DNA itself. The chain joins TRDV2 to TRDJ1; 9 positions agree with TRDD3. The CDR3 runs to 16 residues. Germline CDR1 reads GEAIGNYY; CDR2 reads EKD. CDR3 DNA: TGTGCCTGTTACACCCTTACTGGGGGAGACACCGATAAACTCATCTTT. Encoded protein: CACYTLTGGDTDKLIF.

The table lists this clone with a few counts. The protein held in TCRdb is that of a much larger clone and does not match this DNA's translation at residue 3, likely because of a read error; the protein shown is translated from the DNA. The rearrangement links TRDV2 to TRDJ1, with TRDD3 matching 9 bases. The CDR3 covers 17 residues. Looked up from germline, CDR1 is GEAIGNYY and CDR2 is EKD. CDR3 nucleotides: TGTGCCAGTGACACTCTGGGGGATGGAAAGTACACCGATAAACTCATCTTT. Translating gives CASDTLGDGKYTDKLIF.

Details on this clone: A far larger clone lies a single base away; this is likely a read error. This specimen includes other DNA sequences encoding the same CDR3. The chain joins TRDV2 to TRDJ3; D is uncertain. Per the germline V gene, CDR1 is GEAIGNYY and CDR2 is EKD. This CDR3 spans 19 amino acids. V was clipped by 3 bases and J by 1 base, with 18 bases between them. The DNA for the CDR3 is TGTGCCTGTGACGCCACCTCCAGTTCCAATTCCTGGGACACCCGACAGATGTTTTTC. Amino acids: CACDATSSSNSWDTRQMFF.

As regards this clone: TCRdb lists the protein of a much larger clone for this DNA, which differs at residue 5, so this is likely a read error; the protein given here is translated from the DNA itself. The chain joins TRDV2 to TRDJ1; 10 bases match TRDD3. This CDR3 has 20 residues. V lost 3 bases and J lost 3; bases outside the gene matches: 21. In germline, CDR1 is GEAIGNYY, CDR2 EKD. The CDR3 DNA follows: TGTGCCTGTGACGCCGTACTGGGGGATGCGAAAGGGAGAGGACCCGATAAACTCATCTTT. Its protein is CACDAVLGDAKGRGPDKLIF.

This clone was seen more than once but under ten times. The J gene was recorded as TRDJ1; no V gene was called; TRDD3, as called in the table, went unchecked against the DNA. CDR3 length: 21 amino acids. The CDR3 reads CACDHVLGDTLKGEYTDKLIF. The CDR3 DNA is TGTGCCTGTGACCACGTACTGGGGGATACGCTAAAGGGGGAGTACACCGATAAACTCATCTTT.

Remarks on this clone: With a much larger clone just one base away, this may be a read error. This CDR3 is also generated by other DNA sequences in the sample. The chain is built from TRDV1 and TRDJ1; TRDD3 agrees at 10 bases. TCRdb does not report a J gene; here it was assigned by matching the DNA to germline references. The junction had 28 bases not matched to a gene; V was cut back by 0 bases and J by 0 bases. The germline V gene has CDR1 TSWWSYY and CDR2 QGS. This CDR3 has 25 amino acids. The CDR3 DNA reads as TGTGCTCTTGGGGAACTAGGGGATCCTAGGGGGGATACGCCCACCAGACTGAGGTACACCGATAAACTCATCTTT. This gives the protein CALGELGDPRGDTPTRLRYTDKLIF.

The gene calls are TRDV1 and TRDJ2, with TRDD3 matching 10 bases. The J gene, left out of TCRdb, was set here by checking the DNA against germline. Per germline, CDR1 TSWWSYY and CDR2 QGS. There are 29 residues in the CDR3. The junction had 42 bases not matched to a gene; V was cut back by 1 base and J by 4 bases. CDR3 loop: CALGEPIESLETLEGYWGILPLWTAQLFF. In DNA, the CDR3 is TGTGCTCTTGGGGAACCAATAGAAAGCCTCGAAACATTAGAGGGGTACTGGGGGATTCTACCTTTGTGGACAGCACAACTCTTCTTT.

This clone was found many times. The chain carries TRDV2 and TRDJ1; TRDD3 matches at 8 bases. The V gene end was trimmed by 1 base and the J gene end by 3 bases; junction bases not matched to a gene: 3. This CDR3 has 14 residues. The germline V gene encodes CDR1 GEAIGNYY and CDR2 EKD. This chain's CDR3 is CACDTVGDADKLIF. In nucleotides, the CDR3 is TGTGCCTGTGACACGGTGGGGGATGCCGATAAACTCATCTTT.